The rows below give T cell receptor beta chains drawn from one sample of a study of shared clonotypes between healthy human individuals. TCRdb's table, derived via immunoSEQ multiplex PCR, lists solely in-frame clones and lacks some. The table has 2 million to 3 million clones, approximately 90% seen once; the top ten hold more than 0.12%. Sequencing input: naive CD4+ T cells sorted from blood. Receptors were obtained from a man aged 18-30 years in good health. Each CDR3 is given with its conserved first and last residue. The order of the fields is J gene, V gene, D gene, clone size, CDR3 DNA, CDR3 protein. The D gene is left open where the match is weak. The size of a clone is reported for some rows only, either as once, few or many, or as a class for expanded clones.

J gene: TRBJ1-1; V gene: TRBV6-6; D gene: -; clone size: -; CDR3 DNA: TGTGCCAGCAGTTGGGGTCGTGTCAGGGACACTGAAGCTTTCTTT; CDR3 protein: CASSWGRVRDTEAFF
J gene: TRBJ2-1; V gene: TRBV4-1; D gene: TRBD1; clone size: -; CDR3 DNA: TGCGCCAGCAGCCCGACGACAGGGGCTTCCTACAATGAGCAGTTCTTC; CDR3 protein: CASSPTTGASYNEQFF
J gene: TRBJ1-5; V gene: TRBV19; D gene: TRBD1; clone size: -; CDR3 DNA: TGTGCCAGTAGGACAGGGAGACAGGATCAGCCCCAGCATTTT; CDR3 protein: CASRTGRQDQPQHF
J gene: TRBJ2-7; V gene: TRBV18; D gene: TRBD2; clone size: once; CDR3 DNA: TGTGCCAGCTCACCACAAGGGACTAGCGGGACGGGGGAGCAGTACTTC; CDR3 protein: CASSPQGTSGTGEQYF
J gene: TRBJ1-6; V gene: TRBV6-5; D gene: -; clone size: -; CDR3 DNA: TGTGCCAGCAGTTACCCCACCGGGGCTACTTCACCCCTCCACTTT; CDR3 protein: CASSYPTGATSPLHF
J gene: TRBJ1-5; V gene: TRBV4-2; D gene: -; clone size: -; CDR3 DNA: TGTGCCAGCAGCCACGGGGGAGGCGGTCAGCCCCAGCATTTT; CDR3 protein: CASSHGGGGQPQHF
J gene: TRBJ2-2; V gene: TRBV2; D gene: -; clone size: -; CDR3 DNA: TGTGCCAGCACCCAGGGCATAACCGGGGAGCTGTTTTTT; CDR3 protein: CASTQGITGELFF
J gene: TRBJ2-7; V gene: TRBV6-5; D gene: -; clone size: -; CDR3 DNA: TGTGCCAGCAGCCGACAGGGAGGGTCGACCTACGAGCAGTACTTC; CDR3 protein: CASSRQGGSTYEQYF
J gene: TRBJ1-2; V gene: TRBV19; D gene: TRBD1; clone size: few; CDR3 DNA: TGTGCCAGTAGTATTGGGCAGGGGGTCCATGGCTACACCTTC; CDR3 protein: CASSIGQGVHGYTF
J gene: TRBJ2-2; V gene: TRBV9; D gene: TRBD1; clone size: -; CDR3 DNA: TGTGCCAGCAGCGATAAAACAGGGGGCTCCACCGGGGAGCTGTTTTTT; CDR3 protein: CASSDKTGGSTGELFF
J gene: TRBJ1-2; V gene: TRBV30; D gene: -; clone size: -; CDR3 DNA: TGTGCCTGGAGTGTATTAGGGCAGGGTTATGGCTACACCTTC; CDR3 protein: CAWSVLGQGYGYTF
J gene: TRBJ2-5; V gene: TRBV11-1; D gene: -; clone size: -; CDR3 DNA: TGTGCCAGCTCCCCAGGGGGGGCCCGGGGGGAGACCCAGTACTTC; CDR3 protein: CASSPGGARGETQYF
J gene: TRBJ2-5; V gene: TRBV28; D gene: -; clone size: -; CDR3 DNA: TGTGCCAGCAGCCTTACCCCCCACACAGCGTCCCAAGAGACCCAGTACTTC; CDR3 protein: CASSLTPHTASQETQYF
J gene: TRBJ1-3; V gene: TRBV6-1; D gene: -; clone size: -; CDR3 DNA: TGTGCCAGCAGTGAAGCGGTGAACTCTGGAAACACCATATATTTT; CDR3 protein: CASSEAVNSGNTIYF
J gene: TRBJ1-1; V gene: TRBV19; D gene: -; clone size: few; CDR3 DNA: TGTGCCAGTAGTAGAGGGGACACTTACACTGAAGCTTTCTTT; CDR3 protein: CASSRGDTYTEAFF
J gene: TRBJ1-1; V gene: TRBV18; D gene: TRBD1; clone size: once; CDR3 DNA: TGTGCCAGCTCACCAAATGTACAGGGGATTATGAACACTGAAGCTTTCTTT; CDR3 protein: CASSPNVQGIMNTEAFF
J gene: TRBJ1-1; V gene: TRBV30; D gene: -; clone size: once; CDR3 DNA: TGTGCCCATTCCGAGGGTATTTTCAGTGAAGCTTTCTTT; CDR3 protein: CAHSEGIFSEAFF
J gene: TRBJ2-5; V gene: TRBV11-2; D gene: TRBD2; clone size: -; CDR3 DNA: TGTGCCAGCAGCTCGGGGGGGCCAGAGACCCAGTACTTC; CDR3 protein: CASSSGGPETQYF
J gene: TRBJ2-4; V gene: TRBV28; D gene: -; clone size: few; CDR3 DNA: TGTGCCAGCAGGGACTCCGGGGAGGCCAAAAACATTCAGTACTTC; CDR3 protein: CASRDSGEAKNIQYF
J gene: TRBJ1-2; V gene: TRBV6-5; D gene: TRBD1; clone size: -; CDR3 DNA: TGTGCCAGCAGTTCCTTCGCAGGGGGTGGCTACACCTTC; CDR3 protein: CASSSFAGGGYTF
J gene: TRBJ1-6; V gene: TRBV7-3; D gene: -; clone size: -; CDR3 DNA: TGTGCCAGCAGCACAGCGGACGGATCACCCCTCCACTTT; CDR3 protein: CASSTADGSPLHF
J gene: TRBJ2-1; V gene: TRBV4-3; D gene: TRBD2; clone size: -; CDR3 DNA: TGCGCCAGCAGCCAAGGACTAGCGGTTTCAGATGAGCAGTTCTTC; CDR3 protein: CASSQGLAVSDEQFF
J gene: TRBJ2-5; V gene: TRBV21-1; D gene: -; clone size: -; CDR3 DNA: TGTGCCAGCAGCCCACAGGGGGGTGGGGAGACCCAGTACTTC; CDR3 protein: CASSPQGGGETQYF
J gene: TRBJ1-2; V gene: TRBV11-2; D gene: -; clone size: -; CDR3 DNA: TGTGCCAGCAGCGTCCGCCGGGACGGCTACACCTTC; CDR3 protein: CASSVRRDGYTF
J gene: TRBJ2-5; V gene: TRBV9; D gene: TRBD2; clone size: -; CDR3 DNA: TGTGCCAGCAGCGCTGGACTAGCGGTAGAGACCCAGTACTTC; CDR3 protein: CASSAGLAVETQYF
J gene: TRBJ2-3; V gene: TRBV7-9; D gene: -; clone size: -; CDR3 DNA: TGTGCCAGCAGCTTAGCGGAAACATCCCCGGCAGATACGCAGTATTTT; CDR3 protein: CASSLAETSPADTQYF
J gene: TRBJ2-2; V gene: TRBV2; D gene: -; clone size: few; CDR3 DNA: TGTGCCAGCCGGGGGAACACCGGGGAGCTGTTTTTT; CDR3 protein: CASRGNTGELFF
J gene: TRBJ2-5; V gene: TRBV5-1; D gene: -; clone size: -; CDR3 DNA: TGCGCCAGCAGCTTGGTATCACGCGGCCAAGAGACCCAGTACTTC; CDR3 protein: CASSLVSRGQETQYF
J gene: TRBJ2-2; V gene: TRBV27; D gene: -; clone size: once; CDR3 DNA: TGTGCCAGCAGTTCTGGGACATTGACCGGGGAGCTGTTTTTT; CDR3 protein: CASSSGTLTGELFF